These 26 T cell receptor beta chains were all obtained from the same sample, sequenced in a study of glioma-infiltrating T cells after dendritic cell vaccination. Assay used: immunoSEQ multiplex PCR; TCRdb lists only in-frame clones, some missing. Among 75,000 to 100,000 clones listed, around three quarters were seen once. The material was blood, obtained before dendritic cell vaccination. Receptors were obtained from a human donor with glioblastoma.

The chain couples TRBV19 to TRBJ2-7, with a weak D call TRBD2 (6 bases). CDR1 LNHDA and CDR2 SQIVND come from the germline V gene (reference sequence). The CDR3 loop spans 12 amino acids. V dropped 1 base and J dropped 6 bases, with 7 bases sitting between them. This CDR3 reads CASSIGGGEQYF. The CDR3 DNA reads TGTGCCAGTAGTATAGGGGGAGGCGAGCAGTACTTC. The variable domain in full, completed from reference TRBV19 and TRBJ2-7, reads DGGITQSPKYLFRKEGQNVTLSCEQNLNHDAMYWYRQDPGQGLRLIYYSQIVNDFQKGDIAEGYSVSREKKESFPLTVTSAQKNPTAFYLCASSIGGGEQYFGPGTRLTVT.

The chain is built from TRBV10-3 and TRBJ2-2, with D perhaps TRBD2 (5 bases). Germline assignment: CDR1 ENHRY and CDR2 SYGVKD. Trimming took off 0 bases at V and 1 base at J, with 9 bases between the two ends. The CDR3 has 16 residues. In nucleotides, the CDR3 is TGTGCCATCAGTGAGTCGAGGGTCCAGAACACCGGGGAGCTGTTTTTT. Translated: CAISESRVQNTGELFF.

V is TRBV5-4 and J is TRBJ2-2, with 11 bases matching TRBD2. The CDR3 runs 17 residues. Trimming cost V 4 bases and J 2 bases; bases outside gene matches: 7. Per the germline V gene, CDR1 is SGHNT and CDR2 is YYREEE (reference sequence). The CDR3 nucleotides read TGTGCCAGCAGCCGACTACTAGCGGGGGACAACACCGGGGAGCTGTTTTTT. Translation gives CASSRLLAGDNTGELFF. The full variable domain, rest sourced from reference TRBV5-4 and TRBJ2-2, is ETGVTQSPTHLIKTRGQQVTLRCSSQSGHNTVSWYQQALGQGPQFIFQYYREEENGRGNFPPRFSGLQFPNYSSELNVNALELDDSALYLCASSRLLAGDNTGELFFGEGSRLTVL.

The rearrangement uses TRBV5-1 and TRBJ2-1; D uncertain. The CDR3 is 15 amino acids. Germline V lookup: CDR1 SGHRS, CDR2 YFSETQ. The germline V and J ends were trimmed by 1 base and 8 bases, with 16 bases remaining between them. The CDR3 spells CASSLSSLVIYEQFF. The CDR3 region has the DNA TGCGCCAGCAGCTTGTCTTCGCTAGTGATTTATGAGCAGTTCTTC.

This clone was observed a handful of times. A junction boundary mismatches the germline segment, possibly from a read error. V gene TRBV7-8 combines with J gene TRBJ2-7; TRBD1 aligns across 7 bases. CDR1 and CDR2 from the germline V gene are SGHVS and FQNEAQ. The CDR3 runs to 16 residues. DNA of the CDR3: TGTGCCAGCAACTTATCTCGGGACAGAAAATCCTACGAGCAGTACTTC. Amino acids: CASNLSRDRKSYEQYF.

V usage is TRBV28 and J usage is TRBJ1-1, with D perhaps matching TRBD1 (5 bases). The V gene lost 8 bases and the J gene lost 7 bases, with 14 bases spanning the gap. Germline V gene data show CDR1 as MDHEN and CDR2 as SYDVKM. This CDR3 has 12 residues. CDR3 region: CASGTGGVEAFF. For the CDR3, the DNA is TGTGCCAGCGGGACCGGGGGAGTTGAAGCTTTCTTT. Full variable domain (missing parts from reference TRBV28 and TRBJ1-1): DVKVTQSSRYLVKRTGEKVFLECVQDMDHENMFWYRQDPGLGLRLIYFSYDVKMKEKGDIPEGYSVSREKKERFSLILESASTNQTSMYLCASGTGGVEAFFGQGTRLTVV.

The rearrangement joins TRBV29-1 to TRBJ1-2; D possibly corresponds to TRBD1 (6 bases). The CDR3 is 12 residues long. The ends were cut back, 3 bases at V and 9 bases at J, with 14 bases in the middle. Germline V CDR1 and CDR2: SQVTM, ANQGSEA. The CDR3: CSVEGAERSYTF. DNA for the CDR3: TGCAGCGTTGAGGGGGCAGAACGGAGCTACACCTTC.

The CDR3 is CATSSPRGGFEQYF. The CDR3 region has the DNA TGTGCCACCAGCAGCCCCCGTGGCGGCTTCGAGCAGTACTTC. The rearrangement links TRBV15 to TRBJ2-7; no firm D call. Looked up from germline, CDR1 is LNHNV and CDR2 is YYDKDF (reference sequence). The CDR3 length is 14 residues. V lost 3 bases to trimming and J lost 6 bases, with 15 bases between them.

The V gene is TRBV15, the J gene TRBJ2-5, with a possible D match to TRBD2 (7 bases). CDR1 is LNHNV and CDR2 is YYDKDF in the germline V gene (reference sequence). The ends were cut back, 5 bases at V and 1 base at J, with 17 bases in the middle. The CDR3 contains 16 residues. DNA of the CDR3: TGTGCCACCAGCTTAGGGGGGGGGAACCCCCAAGAGACCCAGTACTTC. Its protein product is CATSLGGGNPQETQYF.

This clone was observed once. The chain is built from TRBV6-1 and TRBJ2-1; 7 bases are shared with TRBD2. This CDR3 region has 12 residues. Germline V lookup: CDR1 MNHNS, CDR2 SASEGT. The V and J ends lost 6 bases and 13 bases, in that order; junction bases with no gene match: 9. Written as DNA, the CDR3 is TGTGCCAGCAGAACCAGCGGGGCAGCCCAGTTCTTC. Translation gives CASRTSGAAQFF.

The genes are TRBV13 and TRBJ2-3, with 7 bases fitting TRBD2. This CDR3 is 19 amino acids long. Germline V lookup: CDR1 PRHDT, CDR2 FYEKMQ (reference sequence). V gave up 0 bases and J gave up 2 bases; unmatched junction bases: 14. The CDR3 sequence: CASSLGSVRGKGVTDTQYF. In nucleotides, the CDR3 is TGTGCCAGCAGCTTAGGCAGCGTGCGGGGGAAAGGGGTCACAGATACGCAGTATTTT.

As concerns this clone: Other DNA sequences within the sample encode an identical CDR3. This chain links TRBV30 with TRBJ2-7; D is unresolved. Germline V lookup: CDR1 GTSNPN, CDR2 SVGIG (reference sequence). This CDR3 is 11 amino acids long. Deletions cut 2 bases from V and 2 bases from J, with 4 bases between. CDR3 in amino acids: CAWSSTYEQYF. CDR3 bases: TGTGCCTGGAGTAGCACCTACGAGCAGTACTTC.

CDR3 nucleotides: TGTGCCAGCCCCCCGGGGGACAGGAGCTTGAACACTGAAGCTTTCTTT. Protein product: CASPPGDRSLNTEAFF. This chain links TRBV28 with TRBJ1-1; 8 bases align to TRBD1. With V trimmed by 8 bases and J by 0 bases, 11 bases remained unmatched. Per the germline V gene, CDR1 is MDHEN and CDR2 is SYDVKM. This CDR3 contains 16 residues. Full variable domain (remainder filled in from reference TRBV28 and TRBJ1-1): DVKVTQSSRYLVKRTGEKVFLECVQDMDHENMFWYRQDPGLGLRLIYFSYDVKMKEKGDIPEGYSVSREKKERFSLILESASTNQTSMYLCASPPGDRSLNTEAFFGQGTRLTVV.

This clone has just a few counts. The chain is built from TRBV9 and TRBJ2-7; D not certain. CDR1 SGDLS and CDR2 YYNGEE come from the germline V gene. This CDR3 contains 15 residues. V was pared by 0 bases and J by 1 base, with 11 bases between. The CDR3 DNA reads as TGTGCCAGCAGCGTAGGGGCAGATGGTTCCTACGAGCAGTACTTC. This encodes CASSVGADGSYEQYF. Full variable domain (missing parts from reference TRBV9 and TRBJ2-7): DSGVTQTPKHLITATGQRVTLRCSPRSGDLSVYWYQQSLDQGLQFLIQYYNGEERAKGNILERFSAQQFPDLHSELNLSSLELGDSALYFCASSVGADGSYEQYFGPGTRLTVT.

The chain uses TRBV30 and TRBJ1-5; no reliable D call. Germline CDR1 is GTSNPN and CDR2 is SVGIG (reference sequence). The CDR3 length is 13 residues. V lost 5 bases to trimming and J lost 3 bases, with 11 bases between them. CDR3 nucleotides: TGTGCCTGGTCTAGGGAGTACAATCAGCCCCAGCATTTT. Translated, it gives CAWSREYNQPQHF.

The genes are TRBV19 and TRBJ1-4; no definite D call. The V and J ends lost 5 bases and 5 bases respectively, with 12 bases between them. The CDR3 consists of 14 residues. CDR1 is LNHDA and CDR2 is SQIVND in the germline V gene (reference sequence). CDR3 sequence: CASSHRGRNEKLFF. The CDR3 region has the DNA TGTGCCAGTAGTCACCGGGGAAGAAATGAAAAACTGTTTTTT.

The J gene is TRBJ2-3, the V gene TRBV5-1; no clear D gene. This CDR3 is built from 15 residues. The germline V gene encodes CDR1 SGHRS and CDR2 YFSETQ. V was trimmed by 4 bases and J by 5 bases, leaving 17 bases between them. CDR3 sequence (DNA): TGCGCCAGCAGCCACCTGACTGAGCAGCGAGATACGCAGTATTTT. Encoded protein: CASSHLTEQRDTQYF. The full variable domain, rest sourced from reference TRBV5-1 and TRBJ2-3, is KAGVTQTPRYLIKTRGQQVTLSCSPISGHRSVSWYQQTPGQGLQFLFEYFSETQRNKGNFPGRFSGRQFSNSRSEMNVSTLELGDSALYLCASSHLTEQRDTQYFGPGTRLTVL.

The V and J genes are TRBV4-2 and TRBJ2-3; D gene unclear. Trimming removed 10 bases from V and 1 base from J, with 15 bases in between. The CDR3 extends over 14 amino acids. The germline gives CDR1 LGHNA, CDR2 YNFKEQ. The CDR3 nucleotides read TGTGCCACCAGATCCAGCGCGGGCACAGATACGCAGTATTTT. It codes for CATRSSAGTDTQYF.

This chain links TRBV11-2 with TRBJ2-1; weak D call: TRBD2 (6 bases). The germline CDR1 and CDR2 sequences are SGHAT and FQNNGV. This CDR3 spans 14 amino acids. Trimming cost V 1 base and J 4 bases, with 8 bases left between them. For the CDR3, the DNA is TGTGCCAGCAGCTTAGCGGGGGTTTACAATGAGCAGTTCTTC. Translated: CASSLAGVYNEQFF.

The chain combines TRBV29-1 with TRBJ2-1; 7 positions match TRBD2. Germline V gives CDR1 SQVTM, CDR2 ANQGSEA. Trimming removed 6 bases from V and 5 bases from J; junction bases left unmatched: 10. This CDR3 region has 14 residues. CDR3 DNA sequence: TGCAGCGTCGGTGGGACTACCCGAAACAATGAGCAGTTCTTC. Its translation: CSVGGTTRNNEQFF.

V and J are TRBV10-3 and TRBJ2-5; no clear D gene. CDR1 is ENHRY, CDR2 SYGVKD, per germline. Trimming took off 0 bases at V and 1 base at J, with 9 bases between the two ends. There are 15 residues in the CDR3. CDR3 sequence: CAISESFGSQETQYF. CDR3 nucleotides: TGTGCCATCAGTGAGTCGTTCGGTTCCCAAGAGACCCAGTACTTC.

V and J are TRBV18 and TRBJ2-3; no clear D. The germline V and J ends were trimmed by 3 bases and 0 bases, with 7 bases remaining between them. The CDR3 is made up of 14 amino acids. Germline CDR1 and CDR2: KGHSH and LQKENI. The CDR3 spells CASSPWASTDTQYF. In nucleotides, the CDR3 is TGTGCCAGCTCACCCTGGGCTAGCACAGATACGCAGTATTTT. The full variable domain, rest sourced from reference TRBV18 and TRBJ2-3, is NAGVMQNPRHLVRRRGQEARLRCSPMKGHSHVYWYRQLPEEGLKFMVYLQKENIIDESGMPKERFSAEFPKEGPSILRIQQVVRGDSAAYFCASSPWASTDTQYFGPGTRLTVL.

V usage is TRBV7-2 and J usage is TRBJ2-7; 8 bases are shared with TRBD2. CDR1 SGHTA and CDR2 FQGNSA come from the germline V gene. The junction had 4 bases not matched to a gene; V was cut back by 6 bases and J by 3 bases. The CDR3 has 13 amino acids. CDR3 DNA: TGTGCCAGCAGAACTAGCGGAGTCTACGAGCAGTACTTC. Residues: CASRTSGVYEQYF.

The chain couples TRBV7-2 to TRBJ2-7, with D hard to call. This CDR3 comprises 15 residues. Germline V gene lookup returns CDR1 SGHTA and CDR2 FQGNSA. V was pared by 2 bases and J by 6 bases, with 17 bases between. In DNA, the CDR3 is TGTGCCAGCAGCTTACGTGGGTTGGGCGTCGGCGAGCAGTACTTC. It codes for CASSLRGLGVGEQYF.

This chain joins TRBV6-6 and TRBJ2-1; 9 bases fit TRBD2. The germline V gene has CDR1 MNHNY and CDR2 SVGAGI (reference sequence). This CDR3 region has 15 residues. The V and J ends lost 8 bases and 6 bases, in that order; junction bases with no gene match: 11. The CDR3 loop reads CASALAGSVGNEQFF. The CDR3, as DNA: TGTGCCAGCGCTCTAGCGGGAAGTGTCGGCAATGAGCAGTTCTTC.

In its sample, this clone was seen a few times. The chain recombines TRBV7-2 with TRBJ2-6; D possibly corresponds to TRBD2 (7 bases). Germline V gene sequence: CDR1 SGHTA, CDR2 FQGNSA. The CDR3 has 17 residues. Trimming took off 5 bases at V and 3 bases at J, with 17 bases between the two ends. The CDR3 spells CASSPLGGGGGANVLTF. The CDR3 nucleotides read TGTGCCAGCAGCCCCTTAGGGGGAGGGGGTGGGGCCAACGTCCTGACTTTC.